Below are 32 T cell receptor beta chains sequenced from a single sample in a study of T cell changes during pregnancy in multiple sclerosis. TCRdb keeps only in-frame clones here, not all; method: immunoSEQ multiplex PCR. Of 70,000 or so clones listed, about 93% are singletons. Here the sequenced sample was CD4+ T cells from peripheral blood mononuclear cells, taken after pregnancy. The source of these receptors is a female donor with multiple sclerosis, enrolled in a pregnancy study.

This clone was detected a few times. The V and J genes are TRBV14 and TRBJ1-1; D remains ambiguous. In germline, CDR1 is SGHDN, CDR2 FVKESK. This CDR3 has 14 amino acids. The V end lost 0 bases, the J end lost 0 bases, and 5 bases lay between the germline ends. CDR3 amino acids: CASSQDQVNTEAFF. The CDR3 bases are TGTGCCAGCAGCCAAGATCAGGTGAACACTGAAGCTTTCTTT.

This CDR3 reads CASSLLANTGELFF. The DNA of the CDR3 is TGTGCCAGCAGTTTACTAGCCAACACCGGGGAGCTGTTTTTT. The chain links TRBV27 to TRBJ2-2; D may be TRBD2 (5 bases). V lost 2 bases to trimming and J lost 2 bases, with 6 bases between them. The CDR3 sequence is 14 residues long. Germline CDR1 is MNHEY and CDR2 is SMNVEV (reference sequence).

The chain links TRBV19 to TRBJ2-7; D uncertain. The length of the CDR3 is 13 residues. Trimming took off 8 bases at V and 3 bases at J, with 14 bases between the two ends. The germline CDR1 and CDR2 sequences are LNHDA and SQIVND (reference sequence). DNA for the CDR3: TGTGCCAGTTCCTTTCACCCGGGCTACGAGCAGTACTTC. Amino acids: CASSFHPGYEQYF. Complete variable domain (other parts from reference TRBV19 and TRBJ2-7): DGGITQSPKYLFRKEGQNVTLSCEQNLNHDAMYWYRQDPGQGLRLIYYSQIVNDFQKGDIAEGYSVSREKKESFPLTVTSAQKNPTAFYLCASSFHPGYEQYFGPGTRLTVT.

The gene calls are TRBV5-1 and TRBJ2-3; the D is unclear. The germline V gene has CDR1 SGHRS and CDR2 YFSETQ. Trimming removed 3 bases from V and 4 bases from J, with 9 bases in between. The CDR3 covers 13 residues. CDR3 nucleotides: TGCGCCAGCAGCTCCGAGGTAGCAGATACGCAGTATTTT. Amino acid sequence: CASSSEVADTQYF.

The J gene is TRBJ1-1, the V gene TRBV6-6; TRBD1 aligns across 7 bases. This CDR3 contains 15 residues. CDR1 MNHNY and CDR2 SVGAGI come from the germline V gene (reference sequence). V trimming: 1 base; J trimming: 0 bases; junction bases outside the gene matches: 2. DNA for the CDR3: TGTGCCAGCAGTTACTTCGGACAGGTGAACACTGAAGCTTTCTTT. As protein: CASSYFGQVNTEAFF.

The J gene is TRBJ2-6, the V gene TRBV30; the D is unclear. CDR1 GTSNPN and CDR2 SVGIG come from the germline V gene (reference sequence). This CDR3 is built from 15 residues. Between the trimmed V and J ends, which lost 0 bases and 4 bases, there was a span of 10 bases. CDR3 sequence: CAWSVSGFGANVLTF. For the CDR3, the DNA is TGTGCCTGGAGTGTCTCAGGCTTCGGGGCCAACGTCCTGACTTTC. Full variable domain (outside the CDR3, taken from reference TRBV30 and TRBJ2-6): SQTIHQWPATLVQPVGSPLSLECTVEGTSNPNLYWYRQAAGRGLQLLFYSVGIGQISSEVPQNLSASRPQDRQFILSSKKLLLSDSGFYLCAWSVSGFGANVLTFGAGSRLTVL.

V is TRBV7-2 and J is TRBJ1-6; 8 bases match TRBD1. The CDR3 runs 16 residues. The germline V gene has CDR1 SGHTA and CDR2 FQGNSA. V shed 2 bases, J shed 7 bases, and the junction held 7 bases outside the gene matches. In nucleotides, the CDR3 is TGTGCCAGCAGCTTACGGGCCAGGGGGCTAAATTCACCCCTCCACTTT. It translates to CASSLRARGLNSPLHF.

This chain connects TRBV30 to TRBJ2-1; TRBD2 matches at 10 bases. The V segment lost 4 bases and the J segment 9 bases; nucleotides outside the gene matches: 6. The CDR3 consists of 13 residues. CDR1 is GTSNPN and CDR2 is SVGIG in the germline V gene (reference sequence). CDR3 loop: CAWISGGIGEQFF. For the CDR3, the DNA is TGTGCCTGGATTAGCGGGGGGATTGGTGAGCAGTTCTTC.

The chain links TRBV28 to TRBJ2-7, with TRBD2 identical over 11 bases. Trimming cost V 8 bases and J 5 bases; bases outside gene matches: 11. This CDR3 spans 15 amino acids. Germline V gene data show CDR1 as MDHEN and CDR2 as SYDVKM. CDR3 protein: CASLPTLGLADEQYF. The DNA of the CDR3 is TGTGCCAGCCTTCCAACCCTGGGACTAGCGGACGAGCAGTACTTC.

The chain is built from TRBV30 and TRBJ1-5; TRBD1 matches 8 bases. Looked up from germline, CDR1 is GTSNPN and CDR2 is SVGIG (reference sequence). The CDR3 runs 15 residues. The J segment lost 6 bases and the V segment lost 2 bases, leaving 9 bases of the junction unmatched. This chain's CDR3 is CAWSSQGAFRQPQHF. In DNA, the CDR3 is TGTGCCTGGAGTTCCCAGGGGGCCTTTCGTCAGCCCCAGCATTTT.

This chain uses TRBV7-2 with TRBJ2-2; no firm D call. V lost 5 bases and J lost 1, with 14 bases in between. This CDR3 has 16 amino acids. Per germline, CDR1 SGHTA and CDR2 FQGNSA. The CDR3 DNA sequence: TGTGCCAGCAGCCTCCCCTCTCGACAGAACACCGGGGAGCTGTTTTTT. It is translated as CASSLPSRQNTGELFF.

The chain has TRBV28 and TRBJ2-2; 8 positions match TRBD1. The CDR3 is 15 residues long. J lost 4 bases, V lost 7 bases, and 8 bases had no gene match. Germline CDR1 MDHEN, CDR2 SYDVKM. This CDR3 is CASIPQGAVTGELFF. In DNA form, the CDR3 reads TGTGCCAGCATTCCCCAGGGGGCCGTCACCGGGGAGCTGTTTTTT.

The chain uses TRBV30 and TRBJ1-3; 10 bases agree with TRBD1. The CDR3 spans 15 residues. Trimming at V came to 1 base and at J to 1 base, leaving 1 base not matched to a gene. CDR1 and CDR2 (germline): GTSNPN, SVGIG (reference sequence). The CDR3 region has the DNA TGTGCCTGGAGTGGGGACAGGGGTTCTGGAAACACCATATATTTT. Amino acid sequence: CAWSGDRGSGNTIYF.

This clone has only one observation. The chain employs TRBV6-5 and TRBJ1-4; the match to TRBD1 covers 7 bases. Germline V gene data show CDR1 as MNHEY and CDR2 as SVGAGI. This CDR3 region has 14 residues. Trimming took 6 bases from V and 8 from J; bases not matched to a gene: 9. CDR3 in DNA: TGTGCCAGCAGGCCGACAGGGTTCAAGGAAAAACTGTTTTTT. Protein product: CASRPTGFKEKLFF.

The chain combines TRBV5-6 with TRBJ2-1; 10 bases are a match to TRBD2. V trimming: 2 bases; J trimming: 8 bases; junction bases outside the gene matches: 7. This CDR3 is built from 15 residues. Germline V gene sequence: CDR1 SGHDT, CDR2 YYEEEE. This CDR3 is CASSLGAGGRDEQFF. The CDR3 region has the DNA TGTGCCAGCAGCTTAGGAGCGGGAGGGCGGGATGAGCAGTTCTTC. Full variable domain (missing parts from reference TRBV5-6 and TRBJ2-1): DAGVTQSPTHLIKTRGQQVTLRCSPKSGHDTVSWYQQALGQGPQFIFQYYEEEERQRGNFPDRFSGHQFPNYSSELNVNALLLGDSALYLCASSLGAGGRDEQFFGPGTRLTVL.

The CDR3 DNA is TGTGCCAGCTGTCAGCGAGGGTCCGGGGACACCATATATTTT. It specifies CASCQRGSGDTIYF. V is TRBV6-5 and J is TRBJ1-3; no definite D call. Trimming shortened V by 8 bases and J by 8 bases, and 19 bases separated the two germline ends. Germline CDR1 MNHEY, CDR2 SVGAGI. The CDR3 contains 14 residues.

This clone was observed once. CDR3 amino acids: CASSKTGLVKNIQYF. The CDR3 nucleotides are TGTGCCAGCAGCAAAACAGGACTAGTGAAAAACATTCAGTACTTC. The rearrangement uses TRBV6-5 and TRBJ2-4, with 7 positions matching TRBD2. The CDR3 is 15 amino acids. V lost 6 bases to trimming and J lost 4 bases; unmatched junction nucleotides: 9. The germline CDR1 and CDR2 sequences are MNHEY and SVGAGI.

DNA of the CDR3: TGTGCCAGCAAAGCCGGGACAGGGTTAGATCAGCCCCAGCATTTT. It translates to CASKAGTGLDQPQHF. The gene calls are TRBV6-1 and TRBJ1-5; 9 nucleotides agree with TRBD1. This CDR3 region has 15 residues. The germline V gene encodes CDR1 MNHNS and CDR2 SASEGT. The junction had 9 bases not matched to a gene; V was cut back by 7 bases and J by 5 bases.

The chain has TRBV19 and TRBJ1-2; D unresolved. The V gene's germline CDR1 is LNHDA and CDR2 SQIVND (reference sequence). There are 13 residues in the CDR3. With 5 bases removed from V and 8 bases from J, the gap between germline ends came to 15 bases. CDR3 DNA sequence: TGTGCCAGTAGTTCTACCGACACATCAGGCTACACCTTC. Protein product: CASSSTDTSGYTF.

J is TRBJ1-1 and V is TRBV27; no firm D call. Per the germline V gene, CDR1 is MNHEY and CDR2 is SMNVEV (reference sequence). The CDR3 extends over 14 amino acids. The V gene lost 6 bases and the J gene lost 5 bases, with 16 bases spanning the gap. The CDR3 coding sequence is TGTGCCAGCAGGGAGCATTACGCCCGGACTGAAGCTTTCTTT. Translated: CASREHYARTEAFF.

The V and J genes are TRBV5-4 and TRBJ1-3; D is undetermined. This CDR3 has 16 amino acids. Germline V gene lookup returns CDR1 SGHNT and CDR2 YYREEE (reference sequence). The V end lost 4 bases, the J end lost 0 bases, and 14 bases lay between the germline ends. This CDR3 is CASSPGGLSSGNTIYF. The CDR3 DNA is TGTGCCAGCAGCCCGGGAGGGCTTAGCTCTGGAAACACCATATATTTT.

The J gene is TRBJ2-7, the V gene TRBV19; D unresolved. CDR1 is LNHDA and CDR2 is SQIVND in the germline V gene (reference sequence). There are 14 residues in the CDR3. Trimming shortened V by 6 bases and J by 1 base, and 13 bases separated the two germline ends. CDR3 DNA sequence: TGTGCCAGTAGAAGGAGCACCCGATCCTACGAGCAGTACTTC. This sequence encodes CASRRSTRSYEQYF.

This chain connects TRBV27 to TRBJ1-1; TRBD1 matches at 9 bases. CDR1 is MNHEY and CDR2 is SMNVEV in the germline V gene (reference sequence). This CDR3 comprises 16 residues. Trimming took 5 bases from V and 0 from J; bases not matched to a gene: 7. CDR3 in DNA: TGTGCCAGCAGTAAGGACAGGGGACGGTTGAACACTGAAGCTTTCTTT. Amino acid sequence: CASSKDRGRLNTEAFF.

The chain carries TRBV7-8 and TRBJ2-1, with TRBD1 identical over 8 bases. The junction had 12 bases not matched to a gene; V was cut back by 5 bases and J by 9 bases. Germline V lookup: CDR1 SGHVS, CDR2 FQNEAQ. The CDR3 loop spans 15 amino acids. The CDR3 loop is CASSPRQGLNGEQFF. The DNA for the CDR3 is TGTGCCAGCAGCCCCCGACAGGGGTTAAATGGTGAGCAGTTCTTC.

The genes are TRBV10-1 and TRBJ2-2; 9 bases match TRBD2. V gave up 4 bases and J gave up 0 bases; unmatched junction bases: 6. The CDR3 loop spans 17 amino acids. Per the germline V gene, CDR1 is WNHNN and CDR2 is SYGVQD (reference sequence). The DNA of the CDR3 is TGCGCCAGCAGTGGAGTGAGCGGGAGGCCGAACACCGGGGAGCTGTTTTTT. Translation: CASSGVSGRPNTGELFF.

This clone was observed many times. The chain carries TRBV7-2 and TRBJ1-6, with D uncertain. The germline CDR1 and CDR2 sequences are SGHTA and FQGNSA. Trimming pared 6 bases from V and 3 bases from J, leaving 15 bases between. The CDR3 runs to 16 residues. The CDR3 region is CASSFPSAIYNSPLHF. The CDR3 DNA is TGTGCCAGCAGTTTCCCGAGCGCAATCTATAATTCACCCCTCCACTTT. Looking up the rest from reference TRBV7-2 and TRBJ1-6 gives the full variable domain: GAGVSQSPSNKVTEKGKDVELRCDPISGHTALYWYRQSLGQGLEFLIYFQGNSAPDKSGLPSDRFSAERTGGSVSTLTIQRTQQEDSAVYLCASSFPSAIYNSPLHFGNGTRLTVT.

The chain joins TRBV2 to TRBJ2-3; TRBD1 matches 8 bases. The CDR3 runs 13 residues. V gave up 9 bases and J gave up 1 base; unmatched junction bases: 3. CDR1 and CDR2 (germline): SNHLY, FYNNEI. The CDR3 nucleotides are TGTGCCAGTCTGACAGGGGGCACAGATACGCAGTATTTT. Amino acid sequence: CASLTGGTDTQYF.

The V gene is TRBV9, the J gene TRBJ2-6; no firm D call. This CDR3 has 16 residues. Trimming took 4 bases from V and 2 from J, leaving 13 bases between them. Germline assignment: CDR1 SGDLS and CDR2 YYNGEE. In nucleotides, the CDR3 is TGTGCCAGCAGCTCCCTCTTGGGCACTGGGGCCAACGTCCTGACTTTC. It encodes CASSSLLGTGANVLTF.

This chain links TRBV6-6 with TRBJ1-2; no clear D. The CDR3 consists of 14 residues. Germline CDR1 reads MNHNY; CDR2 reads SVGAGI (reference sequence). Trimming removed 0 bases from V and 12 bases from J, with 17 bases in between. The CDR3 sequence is CASSYSQSDYRDTF. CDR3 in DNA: TGTGCCAGCAGTTACTCGCAATCTGATTATCGGGACACCTTC.

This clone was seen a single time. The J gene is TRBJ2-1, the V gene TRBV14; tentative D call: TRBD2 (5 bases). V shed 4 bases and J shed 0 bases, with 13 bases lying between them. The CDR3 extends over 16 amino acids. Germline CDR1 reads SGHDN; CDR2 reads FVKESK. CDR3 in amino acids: CASSLIAYSSYNEQFF. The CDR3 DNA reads TGTGCCAGCAGCCTAATAGCGTACAGCTCCTACAATGAGCAGTTCTTC.

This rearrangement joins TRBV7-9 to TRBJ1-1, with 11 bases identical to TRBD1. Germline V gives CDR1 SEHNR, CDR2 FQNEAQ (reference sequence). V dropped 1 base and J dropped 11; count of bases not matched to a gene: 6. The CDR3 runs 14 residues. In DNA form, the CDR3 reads TGTGCCAGCAGCTTAGGGACAGGGGGCGGTAGGGCTTTCTTT. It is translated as CASSLGTGGGRAFF.

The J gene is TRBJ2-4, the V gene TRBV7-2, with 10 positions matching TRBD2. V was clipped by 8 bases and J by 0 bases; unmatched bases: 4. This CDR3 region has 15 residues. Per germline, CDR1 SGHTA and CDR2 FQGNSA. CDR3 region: CASALAGIAKNIQYF. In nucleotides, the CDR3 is TGTGCCAGCGCACTAGCGGGAATAGCCAAAAACATTCAGTACTTC.